This T cell receptor (beta chain) was sequenced for a study of blood T cell repertoires in COVID-19. Study details: The study drew acute and convalescent COVID-19 samples from the United States, Italy and Spain. Sample material is recorded as cDNA or gDNA derived from T cells, B-cell-depleted T cells, or PBMCs.

TCRdb's copy holds only in-frame clones and misses some; the assay was immunoSEQ multiplex PCR. The table records around 170,000 clones, around 75% of them present only once. The ends were cut back, 0 bases at V and 4 bases at J, with 11 bases in the middle. Germline CDR1 is SGHTS and CDR2 is YDEGEE. This CDR3 has 15 amino acids. Sequences were obtained from peripheral blood. The chain is built from TRBV5-8 and TRBJ1-5; D possibly corresponds to TRBD1 (5 bases). This receptor was obtained from an elderly woman with acute or convalescent COVID-19. DNA for the CDR3: TGTGCCAGCAGCTTGGCCATCGGGGGAAATCAGCCCCAGCATTTT. It specifies CASSLAIGGNQPQHF.